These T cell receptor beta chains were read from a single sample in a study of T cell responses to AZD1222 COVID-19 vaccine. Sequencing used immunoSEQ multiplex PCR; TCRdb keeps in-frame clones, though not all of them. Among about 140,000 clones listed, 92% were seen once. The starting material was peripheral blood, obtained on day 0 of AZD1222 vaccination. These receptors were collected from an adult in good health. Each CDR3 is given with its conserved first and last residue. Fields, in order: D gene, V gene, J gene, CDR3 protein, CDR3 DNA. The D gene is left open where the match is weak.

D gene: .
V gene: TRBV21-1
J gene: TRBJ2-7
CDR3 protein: CASSPEGRGEQYF
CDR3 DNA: TGTGCCAGCAGCCCCGAGGGGAGGGGCGAGCAGTACTTC

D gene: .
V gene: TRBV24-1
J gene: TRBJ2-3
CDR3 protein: CATSDGGWDTQYF
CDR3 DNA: TGTGCCACCAGTGATGGAGGGTGGGATACGCAGTATTTT

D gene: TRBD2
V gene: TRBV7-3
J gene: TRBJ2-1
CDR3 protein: CASSLSGRANNEQFF
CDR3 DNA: TGTGCCAGCAGCCTTAGCGGGAGGGCCAATAATGAGCAGTTCTTC

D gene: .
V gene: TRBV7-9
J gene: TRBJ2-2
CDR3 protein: CASSTGNTGELFF
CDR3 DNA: TGTGCCAGCAGTACCGGGAACACCGGGGAGCTGTTTTTT

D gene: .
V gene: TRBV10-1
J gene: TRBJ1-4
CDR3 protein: CASSVPGDEKLFF
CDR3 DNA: TGCGCCAGCAGTGTTCCCGGGGATGAAAAACTGTTTTTT

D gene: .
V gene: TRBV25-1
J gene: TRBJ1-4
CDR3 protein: CASSEDRRRDEKLFF
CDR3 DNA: TGTGCCAGCAGTGAAGACAGGAGGAGGGATGAAAAACTGTTTTTT

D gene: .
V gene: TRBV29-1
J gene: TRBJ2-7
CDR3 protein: CSVDGSGYEQYF
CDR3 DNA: TGCAGCGTTGACGGATCGGGCTACGAGCAGTACTTC

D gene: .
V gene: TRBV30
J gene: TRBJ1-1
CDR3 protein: CAWAAEGTEAFF
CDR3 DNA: TGTGCCTGGGCGGCTGAAGGCACTGAAGCTTTCTTT

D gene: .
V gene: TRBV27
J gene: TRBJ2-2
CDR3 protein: CASSPRNTGELFF
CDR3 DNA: TGTGCCAGCAGTCCTAGGAACACCGGGGAGCTGTTTTTT

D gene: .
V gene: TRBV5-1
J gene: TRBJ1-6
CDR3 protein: CASSLAGRSPLHF
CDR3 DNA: TGCGCCAGCAGCTTGGCGGGGCGGTCACCCCTCCACTTT

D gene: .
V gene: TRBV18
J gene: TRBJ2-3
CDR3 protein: CASSRTDTQYF
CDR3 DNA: TGTGCCAGCTCAAGAACAGATACGCAGTATTTT

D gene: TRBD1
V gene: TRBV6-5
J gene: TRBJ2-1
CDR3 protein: CASRRDRGDNEQFF
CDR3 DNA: TGTGCCAGCAGGCGGGACAGGGGGGACAATGAGCAGTTCTTC

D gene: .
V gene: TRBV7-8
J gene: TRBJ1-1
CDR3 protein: CASSLVRGNTEAFF
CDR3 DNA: TGTGCCAGCAGCTTAGTGAGGGGGAACACTGAAGCTTTCTTT